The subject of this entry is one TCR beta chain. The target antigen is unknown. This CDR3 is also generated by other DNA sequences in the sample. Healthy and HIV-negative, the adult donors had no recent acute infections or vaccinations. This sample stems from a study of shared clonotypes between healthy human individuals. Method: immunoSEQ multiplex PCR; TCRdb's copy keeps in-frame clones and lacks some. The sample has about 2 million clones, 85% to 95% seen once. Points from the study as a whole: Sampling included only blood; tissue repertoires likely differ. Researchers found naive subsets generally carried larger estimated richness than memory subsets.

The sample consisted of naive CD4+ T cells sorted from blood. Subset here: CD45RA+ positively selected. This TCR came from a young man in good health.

CDR3 in amino acids: CASSPRTDTQYF. In nucleotides, the CDR3 is TGTGCCAGTAGTCCGCGAACAGATACGCAGTATTTT. The chain couples TRBV19 to TRBJ2-3; D ambiguous. CDR1 is LNHDA and CDR2 is SQIVND in the germline V gene (reference sequence). This CDR3 has 12 amino acids. V lost 5 bases, J lost 3 bases, and 6 bases lay in between.